One sample yielded the 24 T cell receptor beta chains listed below, sequenced in a study of shared clonotypes between healthy human individuals. The assay was immunoSEQ multiplex PCR, and TCRdb's table has in-frame clones only and misses some. The sample records roughly 2,500,000 clones, 93% being singletons. The sequenced sample was naive CD4+ T cells from PBMCs. Subset reported: CD45RA+ positively selected. All receptors derive from a man younger than 35 in good health. Some clones in this sample may be carry-over from other donors' samples.

This chain connects TRBV7-9 to TRBJ2-7; D is possibly TRBD2 (7 bases). Germline-derived CDR1 and CDR2 are SEHNR and FQNEAQ (reference sequence). The CDR3 loop spans 15 amino acids. V shed 2 bases and J shed 6 bases, with 17 bases lying between them. The CDR3 reads CASSLFGGGLSEQYF. CDR3 coding DNA: TGTGCCAGCAGCTTATTTGGCGGGGGCCTGAGCGAGCAGTACTTC.

The J gene is TRBJ2-7, the V gene TRBV20-1; a weak D match, TRBD2 (6 bases). The V gene lost 6 bases and the J gene lost 6 bases, with 12 bases spanning the gap. Germline V lookup: CDR1 DFQATT, CDR2 SNEGSKA (reference sequence). The CDR3 is 11 residues long. CDR3 coding DNA: TGCAGTGCAGGCGGGGCGACCGAGCAGTACTTC. This sequence encodes CSAGGATEQYF.

The chain's CDR3 is CSVGYGRGETQYF. The CDR3 DNA reads TGCAGCGTTGGTTATGGCAGGGGAGAGACCCAGTACTTC. The chain is built from TRBV29-1 and TRBJ2-5; TRBD1 might be the D (6 bases). This CDR3 is built from 13 residues. Trimming stripped 4 bases from V and 4 bases from J, with 13 bases between. Per the germline V gene, CDR1 is SQVTM and CDR2 is ANQGSEA.

The chain is built from TRBV5-1 and TRBJ1-2; the D is unclear. CDR1 SGHRS and CDR2 YFSETQ come from the germline V gene. Trimming pared 4 bases from V and 3 bases from J, leaving 13 bases between. The CDR3 has 14 amino acids. The CDR3 sequence: CASSGLPGDYGYTF. The CDR3 DNA follows: TGCGCCAGCAGCGGGTTACCCGGCGACTATGGCTACACCTTC.

J is TRBJ2-5 and V is TRBV9, with D possibly TRBD2 on 6 matching bases. V was trimmed by 3 bases and J by 1 base, leaving 13 bases between them. Germline V gene lookup returns CDR1 SGDLS and CDR2 YYNGEE. The CDR3 has 15 residues. The CDR3 nucleotides are TGTGCCAGCAGCGCAACTAGCCTCCTCCAAGAGACCCAGTACTTC. Amino acid sequence: CASSATSLLQETQYF.

The V gene is TRBV19, the J gene TRBJ2-1, with D tentatively TRBD2 (6 bases). The CDR3 is 15 amino acids. V shed 3 bases and J shed 4 bases, with 13 bases lying between them. CDR1 and CDR2 from the germline V gene are LNHDA and SQIVND (reference sequence). CDR3 sequence reads: CASSILLTRYNEQFF. In DNA form, the CDR3 reads TGTGCCAGTAGTATTCTCCTGACTAGATACAATGAGCAGTTCTTC.

The chain recombines TRBV6-6 with TRBJ1-3; D is uncertain. This CDR3 is 12 amino acids long. Germline CDR1 and CDR2: MNHNY and SVGAGI (reference sequence). With 11 bases removed from V and 1 base from J, the gap between germline ends came to 9 bases. The CDR3 spells CAAQSSGNTIYF. For the CDR3, the DNA is TGTGCCGCACAGTCTTCTGGAAACACCATATATTTT.

This chain links TRBV9 with TRBJ2-6; D may be TRBD2 (6 bases). The germline V gene encodes CDR1 SGDLS and CDR2 YYNGEE. This CDR3 is 17 amino acids long. The V gene lost 0 bases and the J gene lost 1 base, with 11 bases spanning the gap. CDR3 sequence reads: CASSVGGTFSGANVLTF. The CDR3 DNA is TGTGCCAGCAGCGTAGGTGGGACTTTTTCTGGGGCCAACGTCCTGACTTTC.

The rearrangement joins TRBV5-1 to TRBJ1-1; D not certain. V was clipped by 1 base and J by 6 bases, with 13 bases between them. Germline lookup yields CDR1 SGHRS and CDR2 YFSETQ. The CDR3 totals 14 residues. In nucleotides, the CDR3 is TGCGCCAGCAGCTTGTTTGCCGGTGGCGCTGAAGCTTTCTTT. It yields the protein CASSLFAGGAEAFF.

This chain uses TRBV27 with TRBJ2-2, with 7 bases that match TRBD1. The CDR3 covers 15 residues. V gave up 6 bases and J gave up 4 bases; unmatched junction bases: 8. CDR1 is MNHEY, CDR2 SMNVEV, per germline (reference sequence). CDR3 sequence (DNA): TGTGCCAGCAGACGTTACAGGGGTGGCACCGGGGAGCTGTTTTTT. As protein: CASRRYRGGTGELFF.

The V call is TRBV5-1, the J call TRBJ2-2; D gene ambiguous. From germline, CDR1 is SGHRS and CDR2 YFSETQ. Deletions cut 3 bases from V and 2 bases from J, with 11 bases between. The length of the CDR3 is 15 residues. CDR3 bases: TGCGCCAGCAGCTCTGACGCGATTAACACCGGGGAGCTGTTTTTT. Translating gives CASSSDAINTGELFF.

V usage is TRBV7-9 and J usage is TRBJ1-4; D is possibly TRBD1 (5 bases). The V end was cut by 6 bases, the J end by 7 bases, with 15 bases between. Germline V gives CDR1 SEHNR, CDR2 FQNEAQ (reference sequence). This CDR3 has 14 amino acids. The CDR3 is CASRTGTRSEKLFF. In DNA, the CDR3 is TGTGCCAGCAGAACCGGGACGCGGAGTGAAAAACTGTTTTTT.

The V and J genes are TRBV6-5 and TRBJ1-2, with 9 positions matching TRBD1. The CDR3 spans 14 residues. V lost 10 bases and J lost 4; bases outside the gene matches: 10. The germline V gene encodes CDR1 MNHEY and CDR2 SVGAGI. The CDR3 DNA is TGTGCCACCACCGGGACAGGGCCTCTCTATGGCTACACCTTC. Protein sequence: CATTGTGPLYGYTF.

Comments on this clone: At one end, the junction sequence differs from germline, possibly due to a read error. The CDR3 DNA reads TGCGCCAGCAGCTTGGCGACCCAGCACTCCCACGAGCAGTACTTC. Translated, it gives CASSLATQHSHEQYF. The chain recombines TRBV5-1 with TRBJ2-7; D ambiguous. CDR3 size: 15 residues. Looked up from germline, CDR1 is SGHRS and CDR2 is YFSETQ.

The V gene is TRBV9, the J gene TRBJ2-4; D is possibly TRBD1 (6 bases). This CDR3 is built from 16 residues. Deletions cut 3 bases from V and 1 base from J, with 14 bases between. Per the germline V gene, CDR1 is SGDLS and CDR2 is YYNGEE. The CDR3, as DNA: TGTGCCAGCAGCGAGCAGGGGATCTGGGCCAAAAACATTCAGTACTTC. Translation gives CASSEQGIWAKNIQYF.

The chain recombines TRBV6-4 with TRBJ1-1; possibly TRBD1 for D (5 bases). V was clipped by 2 bases and J by 12 bases, with 22 bases between them. The CDR3 is made up of 15 amino acids. From germline, CDR1 is MRHNA and CDR2 SNTAGT. DNA for the CDR3: TGTGCCAGCAGTGACACCACCGGGACGGCGGGCCTGACTTTCTTT. This gives the protein CASSDTTGTAGLTFF.

A note on this clone: The sample has other DNA sequences that encode this CDR3 too. J is TRBJ2-3 and V is TRBV20-1; D uncertain. The CDR3 contains 11 residues. CDR1 is DFQATT, CDR2 SNEGSKA, per germline (reference sequence). Trimming stripped 6 bases from V and 4 bases from J, with 8 bases between. CDR3 loop: CSAARPDTQYF. For the CDR3, the DNA is TGCAGTGCCGCCAGACCAGATACGCAGTATTTT.

Notes on this clone: This specimen includes other DNA sequences encoding the same CDR3. The chain links TRBV5-1 to TRBJ2-5; 9 positions match TRBD1. The CDR3 loop spans 13 amino acids. Germline V gene data show CDR1 as SGHRS and CDR2 as YFSETQ. V shed 4 bases and J 5 bases; nucleotides not matched to a gene: 3. The CDR3 DNA reads TGCGCCAGCAGCCCGACAGGGGGGGAGACCCAGTACTTC. It yields the protein CASSPTGGETQYF.

This sequence joins TRBV28 and TRBJ2-5; TRBD1 matches at 9 bases. The CDR3 totals 15 residues. V lost 5 bases, J lost 1 base, and 5 bases stayed unmatched. In germline, CDR1 is MDHEN, CDR2 SYDVKM. CDR3 region: CASSAGTGSQETQYF. The CDR3 DNA reads as TGTGCCAGCAGTGCCGGGACAGGGAGCCAAGAGACCCAGTACTTC.

The chain's CDR3 is CASSKGPGGWDTQYF. The DNA of the CDR3 is TGTGCCAGCAGCAAGGGACCGGGGGGATGGGATACGCAGTATTTT. The V call is TRBV9, the J call TRBJ2-3; TRBD2 matches at 7 bases. Unmatched junction bases numbered 11, after V lost 4 bases and J lost 6 bases. This CDR3 has 15 residues. Germline loops: CDR1 SGDLS, CDR2 YYNGEE.

The chain is built from TRBV19 and TRBJ2-7; TRBD1 matches 9 bases. Trimming removed 3 bases from V and 5 bases from J; junction bases left unmatched: 8. Germline CDR1 LNHDA, CDR2 SQIVND (reference sequence). The CDR3 spans 15 residues. The CDR3 protein is CASSIAGQGTNEQYF. CDR3 coding DNA: TGTGCCAGTAGTATCGCGGGACAGGGTACCAACGAGCAGTACTTC.

This clone occurred once. This sequence joins TRBV5-1 and TRBJ2-1; 9 nucleotides agree with TRBD1. From germline, CDR1 is SGHRS and CDR2 YFSETQ. This CDR3 comprises 16 residues. The ends lost 4 bases at V and 6 bases at J; junction bases unmatched: 11. DNA of the CDR3: TGCGCCAGCAGCCCCCTTGGGGACAGGGTACCCAATGAGCAGTTCTTC. It codes for CASSPLGDRVPNEQFF.

The V call is TRBV6-1, the J call TRBJ1-1; TRBD1 matches 7 bases. There are 14 residues in the CDR3. V lost 6 bases to trimming and J lost 2 bases; unmatched junction nucleotides: 6. The V gene's germline CDR1 is MNHNS and CDR2 SASEGT. In DNA form, the CDR3 reads TGTGCCAGCAGGAATACAGGGGCTAACACTGAAGCTTTCTTT. Encoded protein: CASRNTGANTEAFF.

The chain uses TRBV28 and TRBJ2-7; weak D call: TRBD1 (5 bases). The CDR3 totals 13 residues. Deletions cut 6 bases from V and 7 bases from J, with 16 bases between. Germline V gene sequence: CDR1 MDHEN, CDR2 SYDVKM. The CDR3 DNA follows: TGTGCCAGCAGAATCACCAGGGCGCCGGAGCAGTACTTC. Translating gives CASRITRAPEQYF.